Included here is one TCR beta chain sequence, with context. Antigen specificity is unknown. Here immunoSEQ multiplex PCR was the method, and the copy in TCRdb shows in-frame clones only, minus some. The data hold about 27,000 clones, with approximately 80% observed a single time. The data derive from a study of vaccination effects on CD4 cells after COVID-19. Prior to sequencing, the ViraFEST assay stimulated PBMC with viral peptide pools, which expanded the antigen-specific CD4+ T cells. Culture lasted about 11 days before CD4+ T cell isolation. The person's infection with SARS-CoV-2, confirmed by PCR, took place between March and December 2020. This CDR3 spans 15 amino acids. Looked up from germline, CDR1 is SGDLS and CDR2 is YYNGEE. Trimming cost V 0 bases and J 7 bases, with 16 bases left between them.

Sequences were derived from CD4+ T cells from PBMCs cultured with HCoV-NL63 spike peptides, sampled before COVID-19 vaccination. The source is a human donor who had a prior SARS-CoV-2 infection. This chain uses TRBV9 with TRBJ1-1, with D perhaps TRBD1 (5 bases). The CDR3 bases are TGTGCCAGCAGCGTAGCCCGGGACGGCCTGAGTGAAGCTTTCTTT. Translating gives CASSVARDGLSEAFF.